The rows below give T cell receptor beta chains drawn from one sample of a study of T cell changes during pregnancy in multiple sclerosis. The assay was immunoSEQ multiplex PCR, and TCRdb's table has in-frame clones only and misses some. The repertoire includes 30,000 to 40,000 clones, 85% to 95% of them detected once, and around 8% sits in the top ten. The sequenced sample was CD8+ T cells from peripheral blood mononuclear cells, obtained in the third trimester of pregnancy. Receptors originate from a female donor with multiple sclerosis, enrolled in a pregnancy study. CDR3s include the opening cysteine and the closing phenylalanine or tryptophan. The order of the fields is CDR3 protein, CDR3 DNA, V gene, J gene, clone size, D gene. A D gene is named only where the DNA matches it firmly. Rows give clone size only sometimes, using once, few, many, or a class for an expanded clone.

CASSLAGMNQPQHF,TGCGCCAGCAGCTTGGCAGGGATGAATCAGCCCCAGCATTTT,TRBV5-1,TRBJ1-5,NA,NA
CASSKGGGMGTQYF,TGTGCCAGCAGCAAAGGGGGGGGTATGGGTACGCAGTATTTT,TRBV13,TRBJ2-3,NA,NA
CASSLSPGETDTQYF,TGCGCCAGCAGCTTGTCCCCGGGGGAAACAGATACGCAGTATTTT,TRBV5-1,TRBJ2-3,once,NA
CTSSQDRAGGWGVADTQYF,TGCACCAGCAGCCAAGATCGAGCGGGGGGCTGGGGGGTCGCAGATACGCAGTATTTT,TRBV1,TRBJ2-3,NA,NA
CASSPTSNEQYF,TGTGCCAGCAGCCCGACTAGCAACGAGCAGTACTTC,TRBV11-2,TRBJ2-7,NA,TRBD2
CASSSSVAGMEPYNEQFF,TGTGCCAGCAGTTCTTCCGTAGCGGGGATGGAGCCCTACAATGAGCAGTTCTTC,TRBV9,TRBJ2-1,NA,TRBD2
CAWSGDSHGGQYF,TGTGCCTGGAGTGGGGACAGTCATGGGGGTCAGTACTTC,TRBV30,TRBJ2-4,NA,TRBD1
CASSGEYQETQYF,TGTGCCAGCAGTGGGGAGTACCAAGAGACCCAGTACTTC,TRBV2,TRBJ2-5,NA,NA
CASSLLARDTQYF,TGTGCCAGCAGCCTACTAGCGAGAGATACGCAGTATTTT,TRBV27,TRBJ2-3,once,TRBD2
CASSQSGTVPNSHYGYTF,TGTGCCAGCAGCCAATCCGGGACAGTCCCTAACAGTCACTATGGCTACACCTTC,TRBV7-9,TRBJ1-2,once,TRBD1
CASSLDPLAGGRPDTQYF,TGTGCCAGCAGCTTGGATCCACTAGCGGGGGGACGACCAGATACGCAGTATTTT,TRBV5-4,TRBJ2-3,NA,TRBD2
CATSRHTGYEQYF,TGTGCCACCAGCAGGCACACGGGCTACGAGCAGTACTTC,TRBV15,TRBJ2-7,NA,NA
CASSGYRENYGYTF,TGTGCCAGCAGCGGTTACAGGGAAAACTATGGCTACACCTTC,TRBV13,TRBJ1-2,NA,NA
CASSFSPGLAGGPGETQYF,TGCGCCAGCAGCTTTAGTCCGGGACTAGCGGGGGGGCCCGGTGAGACCCAGTACTTC,TRBV4-1,TRBJ2-5,NA,TRBD2